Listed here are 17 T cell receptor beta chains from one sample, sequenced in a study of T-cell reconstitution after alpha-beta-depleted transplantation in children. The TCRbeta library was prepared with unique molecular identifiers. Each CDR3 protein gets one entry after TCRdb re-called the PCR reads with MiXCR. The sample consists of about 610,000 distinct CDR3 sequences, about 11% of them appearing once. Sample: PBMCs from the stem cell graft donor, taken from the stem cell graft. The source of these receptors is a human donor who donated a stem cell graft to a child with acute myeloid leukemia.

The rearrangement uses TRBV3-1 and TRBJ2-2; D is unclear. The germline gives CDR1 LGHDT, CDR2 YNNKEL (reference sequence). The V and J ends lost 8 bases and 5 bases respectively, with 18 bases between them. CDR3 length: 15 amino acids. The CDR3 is CASGDNFLWTGELFF. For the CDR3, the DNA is TGTGCCAGCGGAGATAACTTCCTATGGACCGGGGAGCTGTTTTTT. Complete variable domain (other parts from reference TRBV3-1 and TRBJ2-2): DTAVSQTPKYLVTQMGNDKSIKCEQNLGHDTMYWYKQDSKKFLKIMFSYNNKELIINETVPNRFSPKSPDKAHLNLHINSLELGDSAVYFCASGDNFLWTGELFFGEGSRLTVL.

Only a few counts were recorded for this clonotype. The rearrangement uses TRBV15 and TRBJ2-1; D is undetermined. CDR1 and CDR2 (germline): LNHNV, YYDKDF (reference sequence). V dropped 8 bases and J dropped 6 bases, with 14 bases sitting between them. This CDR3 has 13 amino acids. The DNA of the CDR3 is TGTGCCACCGACGGCTCGGGTCGCAATGAGCAGTTCTTC. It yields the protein CATDGSGRNEQFF. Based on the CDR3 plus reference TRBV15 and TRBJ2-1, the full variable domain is DAMVIQNPRYQVTQFGKPVTLSCSQTLNHNVMYWYQQKSSQAPKLLFHYYDKDFNNEADTPDNFQSRRPNTSFCFLDIRSPGLGDTAMYLCATDGSGRNEQFFGPGTRLTVL.

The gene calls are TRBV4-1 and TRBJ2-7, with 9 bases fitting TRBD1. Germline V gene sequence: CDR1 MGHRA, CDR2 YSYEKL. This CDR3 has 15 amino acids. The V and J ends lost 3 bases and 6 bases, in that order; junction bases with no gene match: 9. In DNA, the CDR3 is TGCGCCAGCAGCCAGGTGGGGACAGGGAAGGGCGAGCAGTACTTC. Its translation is CASSQVGTGKGEQYF.

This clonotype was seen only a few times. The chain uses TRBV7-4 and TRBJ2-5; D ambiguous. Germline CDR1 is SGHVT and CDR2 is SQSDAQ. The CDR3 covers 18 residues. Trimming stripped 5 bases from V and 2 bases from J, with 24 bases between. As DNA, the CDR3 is TGTGCCAGCAGCCCCCTACCGGCCAGCGCCCTTGCACAAGAGACCCAGTACTTC. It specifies CASSPLPASALAQETQYF. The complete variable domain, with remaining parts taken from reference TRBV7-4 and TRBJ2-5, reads GAGVSQSPRYKVAKRGRDVALRCDSISGHVTLYWYRQTLGQGSEVLTYSQSDAQRDKSGRPSGRFSAERPERSVSTLKIQRTEQGDSAVYLCASSPLPASALAQETQYFGPGTRLLVL.

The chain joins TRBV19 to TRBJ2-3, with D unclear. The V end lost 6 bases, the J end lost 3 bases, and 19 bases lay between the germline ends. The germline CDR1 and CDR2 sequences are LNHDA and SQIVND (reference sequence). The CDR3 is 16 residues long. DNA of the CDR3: TGTGCCAGTAGGCGTTCCGGACCGAAGGAGACAGATACGCAGTATTTT. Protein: CASRRSGPKETDTQYF.

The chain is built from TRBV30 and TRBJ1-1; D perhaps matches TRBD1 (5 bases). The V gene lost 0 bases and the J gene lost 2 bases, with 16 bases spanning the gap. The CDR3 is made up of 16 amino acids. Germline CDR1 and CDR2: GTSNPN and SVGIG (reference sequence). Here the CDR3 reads CAWSVGDRRLNTEAFF. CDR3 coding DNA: TGTGCCTGGAGTGTAGGGGATCGAAGACTTAACACTGAAGCTTTCTTT.

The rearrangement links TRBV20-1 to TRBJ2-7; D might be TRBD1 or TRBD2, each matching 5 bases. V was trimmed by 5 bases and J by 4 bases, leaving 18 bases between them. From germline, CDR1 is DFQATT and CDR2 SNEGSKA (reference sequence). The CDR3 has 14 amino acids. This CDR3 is CSAPQPGREYEQYF. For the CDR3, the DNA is TGCAGTGCTCCCCAGCCGGGGCGCGAATACGAGCAGTACTTC.

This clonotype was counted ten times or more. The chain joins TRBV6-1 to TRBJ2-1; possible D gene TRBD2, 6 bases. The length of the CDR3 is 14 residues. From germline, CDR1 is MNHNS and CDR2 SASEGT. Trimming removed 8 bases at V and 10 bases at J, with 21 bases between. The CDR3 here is CASSSPLRGREQFF. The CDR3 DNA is TGTGCCAGCTCATCCCCCCTCCGGGGGAGGGAGCAGTTCTTC.

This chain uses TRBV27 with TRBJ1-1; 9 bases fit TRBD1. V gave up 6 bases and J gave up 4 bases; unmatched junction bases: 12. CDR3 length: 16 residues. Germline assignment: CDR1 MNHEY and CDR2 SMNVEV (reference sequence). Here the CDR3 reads CASRPGTGQGLTEAFF. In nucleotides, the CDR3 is TGTGCCAGCAGGCCCGGGACGGGACAGGGACTCACTGAAGCTTTCTTT.

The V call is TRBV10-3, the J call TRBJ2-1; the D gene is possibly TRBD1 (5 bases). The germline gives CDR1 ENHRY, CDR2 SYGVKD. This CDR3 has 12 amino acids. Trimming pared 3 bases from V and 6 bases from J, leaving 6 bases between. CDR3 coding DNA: TGTGCCATCAGTGATGGGGCCAATGAGCAGTTCTTC. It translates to CAISDGANEQFF.

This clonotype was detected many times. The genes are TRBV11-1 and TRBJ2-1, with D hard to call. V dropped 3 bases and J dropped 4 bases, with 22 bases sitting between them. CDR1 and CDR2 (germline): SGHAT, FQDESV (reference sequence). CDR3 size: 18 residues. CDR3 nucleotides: TGTGCCAGCAGCTTCGGCCGGGCCACCCACCCTGGGTACAATGAGCAGTTCTTC. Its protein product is CASSFGRATHPGYNEQFF.

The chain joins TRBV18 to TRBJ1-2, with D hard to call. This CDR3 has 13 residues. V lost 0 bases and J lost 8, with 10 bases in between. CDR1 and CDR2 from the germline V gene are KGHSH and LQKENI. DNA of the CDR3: TGTGCCAGCTCACCACCGCCGGGGAGAGGCTACACCTTC. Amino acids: CASSPPPGRGYTF.

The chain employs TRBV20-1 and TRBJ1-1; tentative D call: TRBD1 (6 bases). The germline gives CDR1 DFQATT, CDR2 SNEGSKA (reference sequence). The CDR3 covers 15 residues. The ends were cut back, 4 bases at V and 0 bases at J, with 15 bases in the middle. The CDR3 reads CSAIGGYGMNTEAFF. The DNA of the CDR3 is TGCAGTGCTATAGGGGGGTATGGGATGAACACTGAAGCTTTCTTT.

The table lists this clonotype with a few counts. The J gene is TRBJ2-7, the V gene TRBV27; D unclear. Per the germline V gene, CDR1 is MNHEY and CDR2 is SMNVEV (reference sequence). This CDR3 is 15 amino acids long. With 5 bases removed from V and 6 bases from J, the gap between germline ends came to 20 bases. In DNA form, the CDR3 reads TGTGCCAGCAGTAGAGGAACGGTCCCTTTGGGCGAGCAGTACTTC. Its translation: CASSRGTVPLGEQYF.

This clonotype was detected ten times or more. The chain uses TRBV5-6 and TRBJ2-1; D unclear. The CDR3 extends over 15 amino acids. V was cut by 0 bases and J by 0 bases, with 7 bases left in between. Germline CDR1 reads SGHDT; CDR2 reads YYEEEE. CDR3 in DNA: TGTGCCAGCAGCTTGGCACTGCCCTCCTACAATGAGCAGTTCTTC. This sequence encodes CASSLALPSYNEQFF.

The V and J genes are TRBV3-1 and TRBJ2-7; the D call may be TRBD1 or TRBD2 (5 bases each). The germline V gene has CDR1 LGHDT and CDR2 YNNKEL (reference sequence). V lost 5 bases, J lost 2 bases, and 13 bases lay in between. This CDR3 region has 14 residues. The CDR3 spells CASSVRDAAYEQYF. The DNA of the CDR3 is TGTGCCAGCAGCGTCCGGGACGCAGCCTACGAGCAGTACTTC.

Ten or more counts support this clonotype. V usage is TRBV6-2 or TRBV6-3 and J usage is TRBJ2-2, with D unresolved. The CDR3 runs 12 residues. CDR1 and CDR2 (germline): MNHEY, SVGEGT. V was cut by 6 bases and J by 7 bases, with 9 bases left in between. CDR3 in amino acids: CASSTPVGELFF. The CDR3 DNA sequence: TGTGCCAGCAGCACCCCCGTCGGGGAGCTGTTTTTT.